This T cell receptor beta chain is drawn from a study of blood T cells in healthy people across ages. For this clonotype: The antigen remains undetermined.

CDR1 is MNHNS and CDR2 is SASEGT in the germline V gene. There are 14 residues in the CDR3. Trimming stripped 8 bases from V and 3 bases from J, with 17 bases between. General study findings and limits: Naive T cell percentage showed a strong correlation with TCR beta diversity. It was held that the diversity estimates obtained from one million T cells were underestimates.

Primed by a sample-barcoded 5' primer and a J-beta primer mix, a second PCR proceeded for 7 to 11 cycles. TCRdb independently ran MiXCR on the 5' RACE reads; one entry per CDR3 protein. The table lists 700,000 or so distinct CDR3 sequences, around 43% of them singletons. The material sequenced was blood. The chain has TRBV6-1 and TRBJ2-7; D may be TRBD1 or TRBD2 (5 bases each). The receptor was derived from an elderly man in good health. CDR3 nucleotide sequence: TGTGCCAGCTTAACCCCGGGACGCAGCTACGAGCAGTACTTC. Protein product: CASLTPGRSYEQYF.